The clone carrying this T cell receptor beta chain was observed many times. What it recognizes is unknown. The CDR3 spans 14 residues. In germline, CDR1 is MNHEY, CDR2 SVGAGI. After removal of 0 bases from V and 2 bases from J, the junction contained 0 bases not matched to a gene. Molecular barcoding with unique molecular identifiers was used for the TCRbeta library. Using its own MiXCR run on the PCR reads, TCRdb lists one record per CDR3 protein. In the table there are roughly 30,000 distinct CDR3 sequences, around 7% of which are singletons. The data stem from a study of T-cell reconstitution after alpha-beta-depleted transplantation in children. Findings of the study overall: Where alpha-beta T cells came from about two months after transplant was reportedly several hundred expanded graft clones. Day-60 TCRbeta diversity that was high in some patients was derived from surviving recipient T cells and thymic progenitors. When one year had passed after transplant, most T-cell counts and diversity came from newly produced T cells.

The sample consisted of peripheral blood, taken 60 days after TCRalphabeta/CD19-depleted stem cell transplant. J is TRBJ1-2 and V is TRBV6-5, with 7 nucleotides matching TRBD1. The origin of this receptor is a child under three years old who had a stem cell transplant for acute myeloid leukemia, so the T cells may come from the graft donor. CDR3 DNA: TGTGCCAGCAGTTACTCACAGGGGAACTATGGCTACACCTTC. Residues: CASSYSQGNYGYTF.